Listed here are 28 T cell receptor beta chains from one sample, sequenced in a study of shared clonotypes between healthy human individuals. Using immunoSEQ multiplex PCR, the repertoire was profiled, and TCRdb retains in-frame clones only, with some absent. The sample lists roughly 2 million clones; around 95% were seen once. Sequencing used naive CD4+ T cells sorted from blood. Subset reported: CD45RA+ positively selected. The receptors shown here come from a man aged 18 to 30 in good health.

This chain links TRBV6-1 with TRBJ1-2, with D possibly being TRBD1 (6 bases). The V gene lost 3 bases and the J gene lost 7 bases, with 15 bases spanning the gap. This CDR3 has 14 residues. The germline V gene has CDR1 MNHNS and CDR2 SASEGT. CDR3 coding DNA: TGTGCCAGCAGTGAGGATGGAGGGGGGGGTGGCTACACCTTC. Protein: CASSEDGGGGGYTF.

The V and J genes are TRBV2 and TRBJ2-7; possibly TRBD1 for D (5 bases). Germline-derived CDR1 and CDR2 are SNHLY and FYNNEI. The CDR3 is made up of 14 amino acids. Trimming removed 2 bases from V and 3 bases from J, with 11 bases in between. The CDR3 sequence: CASSERQGYYEQYF. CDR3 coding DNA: TGTGCCAGCAGTGAAAGGCAGGGTTACTACGAGCAGTACTTC.

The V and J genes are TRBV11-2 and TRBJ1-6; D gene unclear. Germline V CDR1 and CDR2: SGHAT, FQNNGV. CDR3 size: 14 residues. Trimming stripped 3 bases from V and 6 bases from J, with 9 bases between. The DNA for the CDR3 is TGTGCCAGCAGCTTTGGTTTTACTAATTCACCCCTCCACTTT. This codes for CASSFGFTNSPLHF. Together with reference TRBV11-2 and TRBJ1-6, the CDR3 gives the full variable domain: EAGVAQSPRYKIIEKRQSVAFWCNPISGHATLYWYQQILGQGPKLLIQFQNNGVVDDSQLPKDRFSAERLKGVDSTLKIQPAKLEDSAVYLCASSFGFTNSPLHFGNGTRLTVT.

The chain's CDR3 is CASSRTGGYSYEQYF. CDR3 DNA sequence: TGTGCCAGCAGTCGAACAGGGGGCTACTCCTACGAGCAGTACTTC. V and J are TRBV2 and TRBJ2-7, with 9 bases lining up with TRBD1. The CDR3 has 15 amino acids. From germline, CDR1 is SNHLY and CDR2 FYNNEI. With 5 bases clipped from V and 0 bases from J, the junction kept 5 bases outside the gene matches. Looking up the rest from reference TRBV2 and TRBJ2-7 gives the full variable domain: EPEVTQTPSHQVTQMGQEVILRCVPISNHLYFYWYRQILGQKVEFLVSFYNNEISEKSEIFDDQFSVERPDGSNFTLKIRSTKLEDSAMYFCASSRTGGYSYEQYFGPGTRLTVT.

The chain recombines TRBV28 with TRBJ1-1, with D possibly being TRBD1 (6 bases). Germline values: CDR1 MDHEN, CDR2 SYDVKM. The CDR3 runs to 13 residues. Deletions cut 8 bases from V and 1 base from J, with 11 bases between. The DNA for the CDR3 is TGTGCCAGCGGCAGGACAGCGAACACTGAAGCTTTCTTT. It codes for CASGRTANTEAFF.

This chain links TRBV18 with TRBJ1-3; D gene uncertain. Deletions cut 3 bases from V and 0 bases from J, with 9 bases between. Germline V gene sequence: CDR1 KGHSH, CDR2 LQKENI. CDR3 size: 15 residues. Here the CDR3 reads CASSPAGYSGNTIYF. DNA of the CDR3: TGTGCCAGCTCACCCGCGGGGTACTCTGGAAACACCATATATTTT.

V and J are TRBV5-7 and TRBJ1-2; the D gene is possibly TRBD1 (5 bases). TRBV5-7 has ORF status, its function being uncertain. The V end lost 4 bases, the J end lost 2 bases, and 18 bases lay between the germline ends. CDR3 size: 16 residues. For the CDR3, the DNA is TGTGCCAGCAGCGCGAGACCCGGGACGGCGAACTATGGCTACACCTTC. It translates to CASSARPGTANYGYTF.

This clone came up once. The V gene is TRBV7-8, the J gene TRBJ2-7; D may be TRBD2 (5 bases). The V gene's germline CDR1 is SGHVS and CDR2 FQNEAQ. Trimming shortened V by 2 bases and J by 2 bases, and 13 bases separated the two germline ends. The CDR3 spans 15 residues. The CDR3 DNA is TGTGCCAGCAGCTTAAGGGCGCGGGCGGCCTACGAGCAGTACTTC. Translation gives CASSLRARAAYEQYF.

Here the CDR3 reads CASTLGGFNEAFF. CDR3 bases: TGTGCCAGCACCTTGGGCGGATTTAATGAAGCTTTCTTT. The gene calls are TRBV28 and TRBJ1-1, with no clear D. From germline, CDR1 is MDHEN and CDR2 SYDVKM. Trimming took off 7 bases at V and 7 bases at J, with 16 bases between the two ends. This CDR3 spans 13 amino acids.

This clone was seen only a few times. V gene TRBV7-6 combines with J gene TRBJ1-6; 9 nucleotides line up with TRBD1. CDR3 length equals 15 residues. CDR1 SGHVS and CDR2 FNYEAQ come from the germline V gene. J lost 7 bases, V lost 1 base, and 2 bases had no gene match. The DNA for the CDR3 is TGTGCCAGCAGCTTAGTGACAGGGGGGAATTCACCCCTCCACTTT. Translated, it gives CASSLVTGGNSPLHF.

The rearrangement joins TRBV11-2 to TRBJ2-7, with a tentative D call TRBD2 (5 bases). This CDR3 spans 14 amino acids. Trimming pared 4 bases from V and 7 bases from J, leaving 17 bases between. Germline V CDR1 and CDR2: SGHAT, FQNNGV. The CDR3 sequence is CASSSLSGRGEQYF. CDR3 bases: TGTGCCAGCAGCTCCCTTTCGGGGAGAGGTGAGCAGTACTTC. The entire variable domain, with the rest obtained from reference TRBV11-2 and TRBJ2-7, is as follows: EAGVAQSPRYKIIEKRQSVAFWCNPISGHATLYWYQQILGQGPKLLIQFQNNGVVDDSQLPKDRFSAERLKGVDSTLKIQPAKLEDSAVYLCASSSLSGRGEQYFGPGTRLTVT.

CDR3 bases: TGTGCCAGCAGCTTAGATTCGTACAGTTATCAGCCCCAGCATTTT. Its protein product is CASSLDSYSYQPQHF. This chain links TRBV7-8 with TRBJ1-5; D is unclear. The V gene lost 1 base and the J gene lost 5 bases, with 12 bases spanning the gap. The germline CDR1 and CDR2 sequences are SGHVS and FQNEAQ. The CDR3 runs to 15 residues.

This chain's CDR3 is CASSVEDTQYF. For the CDR3, the DNA is TGTGCCAGCAGTGTGGAAGATACGCAGTATTTT. V is TRBV2 and J is TRBJ2-3; D uncertain. This CDR3 has 11 amino acids. Germline CDR1 and CDR2: SNHLY and FYNNEI. Trimming stripped 4 bases from V and 5 bases from J, with 4 bases between.

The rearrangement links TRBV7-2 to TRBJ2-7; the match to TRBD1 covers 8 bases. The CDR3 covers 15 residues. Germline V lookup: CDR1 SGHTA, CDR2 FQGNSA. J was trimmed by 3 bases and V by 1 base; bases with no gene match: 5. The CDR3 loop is CASSLGQGYNYEQYF. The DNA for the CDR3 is TGTGCCAGCAGCTTAGGACAGGGGTATAACTACGAGCAGTACTTC.

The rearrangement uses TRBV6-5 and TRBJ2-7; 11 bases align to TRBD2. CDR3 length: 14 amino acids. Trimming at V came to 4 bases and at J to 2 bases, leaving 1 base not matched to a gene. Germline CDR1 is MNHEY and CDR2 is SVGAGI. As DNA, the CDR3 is TGTGCCAGCAGTTCTAGCGGGAGGCCCTACGAGCAGTACTTC. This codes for CASSSSGRPYEQYF.

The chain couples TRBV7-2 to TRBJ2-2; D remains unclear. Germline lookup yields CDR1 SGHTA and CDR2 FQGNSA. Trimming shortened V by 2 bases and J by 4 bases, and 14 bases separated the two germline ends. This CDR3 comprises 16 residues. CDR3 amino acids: CASSLMSRKSTGELFF. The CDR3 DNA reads TGTGCCAGCAGCTTAATGTCGAGGAAATCCACCGGGGAGCTGTTTTTT.

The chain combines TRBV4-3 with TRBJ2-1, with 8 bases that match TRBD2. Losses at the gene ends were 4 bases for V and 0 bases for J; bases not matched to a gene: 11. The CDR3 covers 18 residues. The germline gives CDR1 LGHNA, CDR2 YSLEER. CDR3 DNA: TGCGCCAGCAGCCCCTCCAGGTCTAGCGGGCGCTCCTACAATGAGCAGTTCTTC. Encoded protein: CASSPSRSSGRSYNEQFF.

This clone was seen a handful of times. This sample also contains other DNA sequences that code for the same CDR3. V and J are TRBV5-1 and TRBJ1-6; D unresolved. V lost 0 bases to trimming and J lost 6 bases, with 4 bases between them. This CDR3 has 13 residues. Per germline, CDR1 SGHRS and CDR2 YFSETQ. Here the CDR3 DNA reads TGCGCCAGCAGCTTGGTGGGTAATTCACCCCTCCACTTT. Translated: CASSLVGNSPLHF. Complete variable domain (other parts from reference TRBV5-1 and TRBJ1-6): KAGVTQTPRYLIKTRGQQVTLSCSPISGHRSVSWYQQTPGQGLQFLFEYFSETQRNKGNFPGRFSGRQFSNSRSEMNVSTLELGDSALYLCASSLVGNSPLHFGNGTRLTVT.

In DNA form, the CDR3 reads TGTGCCTGGGGACAGGGGCTAGCGGGAGGGCCCGGGGAGCTGTTTTTT. The encoded protein is CAWGQGLAGGPGELFF. V and J are TRBV30 and TRBJ2-2; the match to TRBD2 covers 12 bases. From germline, CDR1 is GTSNPN and CDR2 SVGIG (reference sequence). CDR3 length: 16 amino acids. Trimming took 5 bases from V and 6 from J; bases not matched to a gene: 10.

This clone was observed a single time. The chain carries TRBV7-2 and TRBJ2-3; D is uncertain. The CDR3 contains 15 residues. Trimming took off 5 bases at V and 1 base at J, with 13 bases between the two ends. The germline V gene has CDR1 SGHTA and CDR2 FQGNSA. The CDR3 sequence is CASSPEALGTDTQYF. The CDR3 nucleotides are TGTGCCAGCAGCCCCGAAGCCCTCGGCACAGATACGCAGTATTTT.

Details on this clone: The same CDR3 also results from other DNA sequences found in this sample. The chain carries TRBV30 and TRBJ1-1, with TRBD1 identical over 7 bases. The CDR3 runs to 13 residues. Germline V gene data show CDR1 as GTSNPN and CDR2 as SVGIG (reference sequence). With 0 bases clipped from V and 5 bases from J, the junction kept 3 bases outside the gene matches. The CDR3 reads CAWSVQGRTEAFF. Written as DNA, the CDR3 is TGTGCCTGGAGTGTACAGGGGAGGACTGAAGCTTTCTTT.

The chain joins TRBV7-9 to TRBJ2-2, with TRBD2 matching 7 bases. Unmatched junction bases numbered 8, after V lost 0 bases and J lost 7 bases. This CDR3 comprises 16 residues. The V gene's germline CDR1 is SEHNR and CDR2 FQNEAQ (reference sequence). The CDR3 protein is CASSLAPPASGGELFF. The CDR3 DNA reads TGTGCCAGCAGCTTAGCTCCCCCGGCTAGCGGCGGGGAGCTGTTTTTT.

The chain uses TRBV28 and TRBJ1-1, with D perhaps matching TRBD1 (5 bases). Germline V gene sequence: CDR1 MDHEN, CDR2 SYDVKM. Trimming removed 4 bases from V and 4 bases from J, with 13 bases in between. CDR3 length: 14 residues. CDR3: CASSSQGRSTEAFF. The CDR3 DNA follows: TGTGCCAGCAGTTCTCAGGGAAGGAGCACTGAAGCTTTCTTT.

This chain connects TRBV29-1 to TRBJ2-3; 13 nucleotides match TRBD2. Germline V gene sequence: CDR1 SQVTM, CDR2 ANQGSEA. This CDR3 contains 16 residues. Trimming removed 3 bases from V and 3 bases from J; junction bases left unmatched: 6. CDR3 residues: CSVDWTSGGSTDTQYF. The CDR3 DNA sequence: TGCAGCGTTGATTGGACTAGCGGGGGCTCGACAGATACGCAGTATTTT.

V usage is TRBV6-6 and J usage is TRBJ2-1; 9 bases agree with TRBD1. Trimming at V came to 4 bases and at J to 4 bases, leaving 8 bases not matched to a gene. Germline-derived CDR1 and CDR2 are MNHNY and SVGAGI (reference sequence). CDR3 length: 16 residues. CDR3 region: CASSSLDRGNYNEQFF. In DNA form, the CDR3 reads TGTGCCAGCAGTTCCCTGGACAGGGGCAATTACAATGAGCAGTTCTTC.

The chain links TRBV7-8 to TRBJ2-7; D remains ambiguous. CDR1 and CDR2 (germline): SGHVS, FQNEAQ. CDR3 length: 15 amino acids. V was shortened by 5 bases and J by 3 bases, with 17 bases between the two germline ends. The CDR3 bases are TGTGCCAGCAGCGTCGGACCGGACGGTCACTACGAGCAGTACTTC. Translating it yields CASSVGPDGHYEQYF.

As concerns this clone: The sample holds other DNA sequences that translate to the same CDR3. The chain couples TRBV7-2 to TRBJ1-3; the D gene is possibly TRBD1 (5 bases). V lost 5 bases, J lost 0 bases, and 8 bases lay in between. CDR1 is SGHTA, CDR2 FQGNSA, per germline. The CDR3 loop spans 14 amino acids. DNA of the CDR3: TGTGCCAGCAGCCCGGGACTCTCTGGAAACACCATATATTTT. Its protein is CASSPGLSGNTIYF.

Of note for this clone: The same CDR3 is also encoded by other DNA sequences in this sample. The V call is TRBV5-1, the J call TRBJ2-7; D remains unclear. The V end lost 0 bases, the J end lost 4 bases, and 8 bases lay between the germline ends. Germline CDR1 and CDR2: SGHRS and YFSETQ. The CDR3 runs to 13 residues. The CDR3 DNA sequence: TGCGCCAGCAGCTTGGATGGTGGATACGAGCAGTACTTC. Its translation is CASSLDGGYEQYF. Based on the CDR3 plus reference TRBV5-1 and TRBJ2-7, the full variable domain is KAGVTQTPRYLIKTRGQQVTLSCSPISGHRSVSWYQQTPGQGLQFLFEYFSETQRNKGNFPGRFSGRQFSNSRSEMNVSTLELGDSALYLCASSLDGGYEQYFGPGTRLTVT.